The 21 T cell receptor beta chains below all came from one sample that was sequenced in a study of shared clonotypes between healthy human individuals. The assay was immunoSEQ multiplex PCR, and TCRdb's table has in-frame clones only and misses some. The sample holds about 2.5 million clones, 80% to 95% seen once. The sequencing input was naive CD4+ T cells from PBMCs. Subset indicated: CD45RA+ positively selected. These receptors were taken from a man between 18 and 35 years old in good health. Some clones in this sample may be carry-over from other donors' samples.

The chain combines TRBV19 with TRBJ2-1, with a possible D match to TRBD2 (5 bases). This CDR3 contains 16 residues. The V gene lost 3 bases and the J gene lost 0 bases, with 12 bases spanning the gap. Germline lookup yields CDR1 LNHDA and CDR2 SQIVND (reference sequence). CDR3 in amino acids: CASSIGWEISYNEQFF. The CDR3 DNA reads TGTGCCAGTAGTATTGGGTGGGAGATCTCCTACAATGAGCAGTTCTTC.

The V gene is TRBV27, the J gene TRBJ1-1; TRBD1 aligns across 7 bases. This CDR3 region has 17 residues. CDR1 and CDR2 (germline): MNHEY, SMNVEV (reference sequence). V trimming: 5 bases; J trimming: 3 bases; junction bases outside the gene matches: 15. CDR3 amino acids: CASSLIFKSGTDTEAFF. CDR3 nucleotides: TGTGCCAGCAGTCTAATTTTTAAATCGGGGACAGACACTGAAGCTTTCTTT.

Details on this clone: This specimen includes other DNA sequences encoding the same CDR3. V usage is TRBV28 and J usage is TRBJ1-2; TRBD1 is a possible D gene (5 bases). V was clipped by 4 bases and J by 4 bases, with 7 bases between them. The CDR3 spans 12 residues. Per the germline V gene, CDR1 is MDHEN and CDR2 is SYDVKM. For the CDR3, the DNA is TGTGCCAGCAGTTGGGGGAGCTATGGCTACACCTTC. Amino acids: CASSWGSYGYTF.

As concerns this clone: Other nucleotide sequences from this sample produce the same CDR3. The chain employs TRBV18 and TRBJ2-3; D unclear. Germline assignment: CDR1 KGHSH and CDR2 LQKENI. V was trimmed by 3 bases and J by 0 bases, leaving 4 bases between them. The CDR3 is made up of 13 amino acids. CDR3 nucleotides: TGTGCCAGCTCACCCTATAGCACAGATACGCAGTATTTT. Encoded protein: CASSPYSTDTQYF.

This clone appeared a single time. The rearrangement uses TRBV28 and TRBJ1-5, with D tentatively TRBD1 (5 bases). V lost 5 bases and J lost 4, with 24 bases in between. The germline V gene has CDR1 MDHEN and CDR2 SYDVKM. The CDR3 has 18 residues. The CDR3 is CASSPRTRGRWGNQPQHF. The CDR3 nucleotides are TGTGCCAGCAGTCCTCGGACTCGGGGACGGTGGGGGAATCAGCCCCAGCATTTT.

The chain uses TRBV18 and TRBJ1-4; a weak D match, TRBD1 (6 bases). The germline V and J ends were trimmed by 4 bases and 5 bases, with 14 bases remaining between them. The CDR3 contains 15 residues. Germline V gene sequence: CDR1 KGHSH, CDR2 LQKENI. The CDR3 coding sequence is TGTGCCAGCTCACGGACAGCTTTAGTGAATGAAAAACTGTTTTTT. Translating it yields CASSRTALVNEKLFF.

The chain is built from TRBV7-3 and TRBJ2-3; TRBD2 agrees at 8 bases. V lost 1 base, J lost 1 base, and 1 base stayed unmatched. Germline values: CDR1 SGHTA, CDR2 FQGTGA. The CDR3 contains 15 residues. CDR3: CASSLMTSGTDTQYF. CDR3 nucleotide sequence: TGTGCCAGCAGCTTAATGACTAGCGGCACAGATACGCAGTATTTT.

The chain recombines TRBV5-5 with TRBJ2-1; 8 bases agree with TRBD1. CDR3 size: 17 residues. With 7 bases clipped from V and 3 bases from J, the junction kept 15 bases outside the gene matches. Germline V CDR1 and CDR2: SGHKS, YYEKEE (reference sequence). The CDR3, as DNA: TGTGCCAGCCCCTCATGGCCCGGGACAGGATTCTACAATGAGCAGTTCTTC. Translation gives CASPSWPGTGFYNEQFF. The full variable domain, with the rest looked up from reference TRBV5-5 and TRBJ2-1, is DAGVTQSPTHLIKTRGQQVTLRCSPISGHKSVSWYQQVLGQGPQFIFQYYEKEERGRGNFPDRFSARQFPNYSSELNVNALLLGDSALYLCASPSWPGTGFYNEQFFGPGTRLTVL.

The gene calls are TRBV5-1 and TRBJ2-1; D is perhaps TRBD2 (6 bases). Germline assignment: CDR1 SGHRS and CDR2 YFSETQ. CDR3 size: 14 residues. The germline V and J ends were trimmed by 4 bases and 8 bases, with 16 bases remaining between them. The CDR3 is CASSQGGPHDEQFF. In DNA form, the CDR3 reads TGCGCCAGCAGCCAAGGAGGGCCCCACGATGAGCAGTTCTTC.

The chain employs TRBV7-8 and TRBJ2-1, with D unresolved. The CDR3 length is 14 residues. Germline CDR1 reads SGHVS; CDR2 reads FQNEAQ. With 4 bases removed from V and 2 bases from J, the gap between germline ends came to 9 bases. Here the CDR3 DNA reads TGTGCCAGCAGCTCGGACGGAGCCTACAATGAGCAGTTCTTC. Translated: CASSSDGAYNEQFF.

This chain uses TRBV4-1 with TRBJ2-6; D is unresolved. Trimming removed 0 bases at V and 0 bases at J, with 15 bases between. The CDR3 extends over 19 amino acids. Per the germline V gene, CDR1 is MGHRA and CDR2 is YSYEKL. The DNA of the CDR3 is TGCGCCAGCAGCCAAGATGACCTAACGATGCTCTCTGGGGCCAACGTCCTGACTTTC. Its translation: CASSQDDLTMLSGANVLTF.

The V gene is TRBV9, the J gene TRBJ1-1; D is unresolved. The CDR3 contains 14 residues. The germline CDR1 and CDR2 sequences are SGDLS and YYNGEE. The V gene lost 0 bases and the J gene lost 4 bases, with 10 bases spanning the gap. For the CDR3, the DNA is TGTGCCAGCAGCGTAGCCGGGCAGGCCACTGAAGCTTTCTTT. Encoded protein: CASSVAGQATEAFF. The full variable domain, in which reference TRBV9 and TRBJ1-1 provide the parts outside the CDR3, is DSGVTQTPKHLITATGQRVTLRCSPRSGDLSVYWYQQSLDQGLQFLIQYYNGEERAKGNILERFSAQQFPDLHSELNLSSLELGDSALYFCASSVAGQATEAFFGQGTRLTVV.

The J gene is TRBJ2-2, the V gene TRBV4-3; TRBD2 matches at 10 bases. The J segment lost 1 base and the V segment lost 1 base, leaving 0 bases of the junction unmatched. Germline V gives CDR1 LGHNA, CDR2 YSLEER. CDR3 length: 16 amino acids. The CDR3 is CASSQGLAGNTGELFF. The DNA for the CDR3 is TGCGCCAGCAGCCAAGGACTAGCGGGGAACACCGGGGAGCTGTTTTTT.

A word on this clone: One junction end disagrees with the germline gene, perhaps due to a read error. J is TRBJ1-2 and V is TRBV4-2; D might be TRBD1 (5 bases). CDR1 and CDR2 (germline): LGHNA, YNFKEQ. There are 16 residues in the CDR3. The CDR3: CASSPDPGGLNYGHTF. As DNA, the CDR3 is TGTGCCAGCAGCCCGGACCCCGGGGGACTTAACTATGGCCACACCTTC.

This clone was seen just once. The gene calls are TRBV4-1 and TRBJ1-4; 7 nucleotides match TRBD1. This CDR3 contains 15 residues. With V trimmed by 6 bases and J by 5 bases, 9 bases remained unmatched. The V gene's germline CDR1 is MGHRA and CDR2 YSYEKL. CDR3 amino acids: CASRSGDRVNEKLFF. The CDR3 DNA reads TGCGCCAGCAGGTCCGGGGACAGAGTAAATGAAAAACTGTTTTTT.

The V and J genes are TRBV28 and TRBJ2-7, with D perhaps TRBD2 (6 bases). CDR3 length: 15 residues. Trimming cost V 6 bases and J 0 bases, with 15 bases left between them. The germline V gene encodes CDR1 MDHEN and CDR2 SYDVKM. The DNA of the CDR3 is TGTGCCAGCAGGGGGGGTGGCAGCTCCTCCTACGAGCAGTACTTC. It is translated as CASRGGGSSSYEQYF.

This chain links TRBV28 with TRBJ2-5, with unresolved D. CDR3 length: 13 amino acids. The germline V and J ends were trimmed by 6 bases and 1 base, with 9 bases remaining between them. From germline, CDR1 is MDHEN and CDR2 SYDVKM. This chain's CDR3 is CASSQQLQETQYF. CDR3 sequence (DNA): TGTGCCAGCAGCCAACAACTCCAAGAGACCCAGTACTTC.

The chain has TRBV19 and TRBJ2-7; D is undetermined. Germline V lookup: CDR1 LNHDA, CDR2 SQIVND (reference sequence). V was pared by 3 bases and J by 0 bases, with 9 bases between. The CDR3 extends over 14 amino acids. The CDR3: CASSIGGNSYEQYF. The CDR3 bases are TGTGCCAGTAGTATCGGCGGCAACTCCTACGAGCAGTACTTC.

V usage is TRBV30 and J usage is TRBJ2-3, with 7 bases identical to TRBD2. Germline V gene lookup returns CDR1 GTSNPN and CDR2 SVGIG (reference sequence). The CDR3 runs 14 residues. V lost 4 bases to trimming and J lost 3 bases; unmatched junction nucleotides: 7. The CDR3, as DNA: TGTGCCTGGACTTGGGGGAGGGCAACAGATACGCAGTATTTT. It codes for CAWTWGRATDTQYF.

This chain joins TRBV6-1 and TRBJ2-7, with 8 bases matching TRBD1. This CDR3 comprises 12 residues. The V gene's germline CDR1 is MNHNS and CDR2 SASEGT. V gave up 8 bases and J gave up 2 bases; unmatched junction bases: 2. The CDR3 nucleotides are TGTGCCAGCCAGGGACAGGCCTACGAGCAGTACTTC. As protein: CASQGQAYEQYF.

This sequence joins TRBV5-4 and TRBJ2-1, with 9 bases fitting TRBD1. Trimming at V came to 4 bases and at J to 8 bases, leaving 13 bases not matched to a gene. Looked up from germline, CDR1 is SGHNT and CDR2 is YYREEE (reference sequence). The CDR3 runs to 16 residues. The CDR3: CASSQSITGGSDEQFF. The CDR3 coding sequence is TGTGCCAGCAGCCAATCTATCACAGGGGGCAGCGATGAGCAGTTCTTC. Supplemented by reference TRBV5-4 and TRBJ2-1, the full variable domain reads ETGVTQSPTHLIKTRGQQVTLRCSSQSGHNTVSWYQQALGQGPQFIFQYYREEENGRGNFPPRFSGLQFPNYSSELNVNALELDDSALYLCASSQSITGGSDEQFFGPGTRLTVL.